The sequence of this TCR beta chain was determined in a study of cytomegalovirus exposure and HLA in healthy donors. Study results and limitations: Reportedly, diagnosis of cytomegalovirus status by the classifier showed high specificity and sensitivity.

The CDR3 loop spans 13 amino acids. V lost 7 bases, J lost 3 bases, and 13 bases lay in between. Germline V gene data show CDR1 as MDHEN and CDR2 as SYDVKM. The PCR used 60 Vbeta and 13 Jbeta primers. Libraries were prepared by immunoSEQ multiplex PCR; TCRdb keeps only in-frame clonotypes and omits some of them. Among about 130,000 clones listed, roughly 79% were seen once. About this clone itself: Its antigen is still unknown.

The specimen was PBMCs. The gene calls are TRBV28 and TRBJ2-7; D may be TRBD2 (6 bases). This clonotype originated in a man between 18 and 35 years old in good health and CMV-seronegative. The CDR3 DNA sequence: TGTGCCAGCATCCAGTCGGGGGACTACGAGCAGTACTTC. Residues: CASIQSGDYEQYF.